What follows describes a single T cell receptor beta chain. The antigen this receptor binds is unknown. Base quality data are lacking; no much larger clone is found one base away. The library was obtained by RT-PCR. The sequencer listed for this sample is NextSeq 550. Through fastp at Q25 and MiXCR, TCRdb rebuilt clones from the public reads, retaining in-frame beta chains. A single entry per CDR3 protein holds the most common genes and DNA from its merged rows. The sample table holds approximately 140,000 distinct CDR3 sequences, of which about two fifths were seen once. Around half of the sample is taken by the ten largest. This entry belongs to a study of patients and donors after allogeneic stem cell transplantation (dated by TCRdb to the early 2020s). Trimming removed 3 bases from V and 2 bases from J, leaving 10 bases between the germline ends. Inclusive of the bounding cysteine and phenylalanine, the CDR3 is 14 residues long. Of all the DNA, just the CDR3 is kept, 42 bases in frame from base 1.

The sequenced sample consisted of blood, either unsorted or a sorted T cell fraction (not recorded which). The rearranged segments are TRBV12-3 or TRBV12-4 and TRBJ1-1; the D gene is unclear. This receptor was taken from a human donor who was either an allogeneic HSCT recipient or a stem cell or donor lymphocyte infusion donor (not recorded which). It is not recorded whose cells these are; they may come from a transplant donor. The DNA sequence reads TGTGCCAGCAGTTTGGGCAGCGCTAACACTGAAGCTTTCTTT. Its protein product is CASSLGSANTEAFF.